These 10 T cell receptor beta chains were all obtained from the same sample, sequenced in a study of beta chain features in type 1 diabetes. Of the isolated RNA, all was reverse transcribed, and so the sequenced material was expressed TCRB transcripts. Sequencing was performed with immunoSEQ multiplex PCR; in TCRdb, only in-frame clones are kept and a portion is missing. The sample yields hundreds of thousands of clones, around 7.6% seen once. Sequenced material: central memory CD4+ T cells from blood. These receptors were taken from a woman aged 18-30 years in good health.

This clone came up a few times. The chain couples TRBV7-2 to TRBJ2-1, with TRBD1 identical over 7 bases. Trimming took 4 bases from V and 8 from J; bases not matched to a gene: 5. The germline gives CDR1 SGHTA, CDR2 FQGNSA. The CDR3 loop spans 13 amino acids. DNA for the CDR3: TGTGCCAGCAGCTATGGACAGGTGTATGAGCAGTTCTTC. Amino acid sequence: CASSYGQVYEQFF.

The chain has TRBV9 and TRBJ2-7; D perhaps matches TRBD2 (6 bases). V gave up 0 bases and J gave up 3 bases, with 16 bases separating them. This CDR3 comprises 16 residues. Germline CDR1 reads SGDLS; CDR2 reads YYNGEE. The CDR3 here is CASSVGGQGGLYEQYF. The CDR3 DNA sequence: TGTGCCAGCAGCGTAGGAGGCCAGGGAGGCCTCTACGAGCAGTACTTC.

This clone was counted many times. The genes are TRBV9 and TRBJ2-1; D is unclear. V lost 0 bases and J 9 bases, leaving 16 bases between the germline ends. Germline values: CDR1 SGDLS, CDR2 YYNGEE. The CDR3 covers 15 residues. CDR3 sequence: CASSVEVSRKAEQFF. CDR3 sequence (DNA): TGTGCCAGCAGCGTAGAGGTTAGTAGAAAGGCTGAGCAGTTCTTC.

The chain employs TRBV28 and TRBJ1-4; no firm D call. Between the trimmed V and J ends, which lost 5 bases and 8 bases, there was a span of 12 bases. Germline V lookup: CDR1 MDHEN, CDR2 SYDVKM. The CDR3 spans 13 residues. Written as DNA, the CDR3 is TGTGCCAGCAGTCCCCATGGGGAGGAAAAACTGTTTTTT. Protein: CASSPHGEEKLFF.

This clone has just a few counts. V and J are TRBV23-1 and TRBJ1-5; D is unclear. TRBV23-1 is known as an ORF, though its function is uncertain. The CDR3 loop spans 17 amino acids. Trimming removed 7 bases from V and 1 base from J, with 20 bases in between. CDR3 sequence: CASIDRLGFPSNQPQHF. The CDR3 nucleotides read TGCGCCAGCATTGATCGGTTAGGGTTCCCCAGCAATCAGCCCCAGCATTTT.

This clone occurred a few times. The rearrangement links TRBV15 to TRBJ2-2, with 8 bases lining up with TRBD2. Looked up from germline, CDR1 is LNHNV and CDR2 is YYDKDF (reference sequence). V shed 6 bases, J shed 0 bases, and the junction held 0 bases outside the gene matches. CDR3 length equals 14 residues. CDR3 coding DNA: TGTGCCACCAGGACTAGCGCGAACACCGGGGAGCTGTTTTTT. Translation gives CATRTSANTGELFF. The complete variable domain, with remaining parts taken from reference TRBV15 and TRBJ2-2, reads DAMVIQNPRYQVTQFGKPVTLSCSQTLNHNVMYWYQQKSSQAPKLLFHYYDKDFNNEADTPDNFQSRRPNTSFCFLDIRSPGLGDTAMYLCATRTSANTGELFFGEGSRLTVL.

This clone was observed a handful of times. The chain has TRBV5-1 and TRBJ2-5; 10 nucleotides agree with TRBD2. From germline, CDR1 is SGHRS and CDR2 YFSETQ. V was clipped by 4 bases and J by 1 base; unmatched bases: 7. This CDR3 has 16 amino acids. For the CDR3, the DNA is TGCGCCAGCAGCCCCGGGACTAGCGTAACCCAAGAGACCCAGTACTTC. Translating gives CASSPGTSVTQETQYF.

This clone was counted between two and nine times. The chain links TRBV4-1 to TRBJ2-7, with 8 bases that match TRBD2. V dropped 4 bases and J dropped 0; count of bases not matched to a gene: 11. Per the germline V gene, CDR1 is MGHRA and CDR2 is YSYEKL. This CDR3 comprises 17 residues. The CDR3 DNA is TGCGCCAGCAGCCCGCGTTTTTTAGCGGGGAGCTCCTACGAGCAGTACTTC. The encoded protein is CASSPRFLAGSSYEQYF.

This clone was detected ten times or more. The chain is built from TRBV9 and TRBJ2-1; D possibly corresponds to TRBD2 (5 bases). The CDR3 extends over 14 amino acids. Germline CDR1 and CDR2: SGDLS and YYNGEE. Trimming left V 6 bases short and J 7 bases short, with 17 bases between. The CDR3 nucleotides read TGTGCCAGCACTACTAGTTCTACGGGGAATGAGCAGTTCTTC. This encodes CASTTSSTGNEQFF. Full variable domain (outside the CDR3, taken from reference TRBV9 and TRBJ2-1): DSGVTQTPKHLITATGQRVTLRCSPRSGDLSVYWYQQSLDQGLQFLIQYYNGEERAKGNILERFSAQQFPDLHSELNLSSLELGDSALYFCASTTSSTGNEQFFGPGTRLTVL.

This clone was observed many times. The V call is TRBV7-3, the J call TRBJ2-2, with D possibly TRBD1 on 6 matching bases. The CDR3 totals 14 residues. Germline V gene lookup returns CDR1 SGHTA and CDR2 FQGTGA. Trimming removed 6 bases at V and 1 base at J, with 9 bases between. CDR3 amino acids: CASRKDRNTGELFF. The CDR3 region has the DNA TGTGCCAGCAGAAAGGACAGGAACACCGGGGAGCTGTTTTTT.